The next 18 T cell receptor beta chains were all read from a single sample in a study of cytomegalovirus exposure and HLA in healthy donors. It was with 60 Vbeta and 13 Jbeta primers that the PCR ran. Clones were read by immunoSEQ multiplex PCR, and TCRdb kept only the in-frame ones, dropping some. The sample gives 200,000 to 250,000 clones, roughly 80% of which show up once; about 0.23% is in the top ten. Input material: PBMCs. The origin of the receptors is a girl aged 2-10 years in good health and CMV-seronegative.

The chain joins TRBV5-6 to TRBJ2-2; 13 nucleotides agree with TRBD2. Germline values: CDR1 SGHDT, CDR2 YYEEEE. V lost 5 bases, J lost 6 bases, and 7 bases stayed unmatched. This CDR3 is 16 amino acids long. DNA for the CDR3: TGTGCCAGCAGGCCACTAGCGGGGGGGCCGTCCGGGGAGCTGTTTTTT. It yields the protein CASRPLAGGPSGELFF.

This clone turned up a few times. The rearrangement uses TRBV4-1 and TRBJ2-7; 7 bases match TRBD1. This CDR3 spans 14 amino acids. V lost 1 base, J lost 2 bases, and 2 bases stayed unmatched. Germline CDR1 and CDR2: MGHRA and YSYEKL. The CDR3 nucleotides read TGCGCCAGCAGCCAAGCAGGGGGAACCTACGAGCAGTACTTC. Its translation: CASSQAGGTYEQYF.

The rearrangement joins TRBV5-1 to TRBJ2-7; D may be TRBD2 (6 bases). The CDR3 is 15 residues long. Looked up from germline, CDR1 is SGHRS and CDR2 is YFSETQ. Between the trimmed V and J ends, which lost 1 base and 0 bases, there was a span of 11 bases. In nucleotides, the CDR3 is TGCGCCAGCAGCTTGATGGCGGGATTCTCCTACGAGCAGTACTTC. Its protein is CASSLMAGFSYEQYF.

J is TRBJ2-7 and V is TRBV20-1, with no clear D. CDR1 is DFQATT, CDR2 SNEGSKA, per germline (reference sequence). V was cut by 3 bases and J by 3 bases, with 6 bases left in between. CDR3 length equals 11 residues. The CDR3 nucleotides are TGCAGTGCTAGGTCTGTCTACGAGCAGTACTTC. Its protein is CSARSVYEQYF.

This chain links TRBV11-2 with TRBJ2-2, with D possibly matching TRBD1 (6 bases). Trimming removed 5 bases at V and 9 bases at J, with 13 bases between. This CDR3 has 13 residues. Per germline, CDR1 SGHAT and CDR2 FQNNGV. CDR3 residues: CASSANRERELFF. The CDR3 region has the DNA TGTGCCAGCAGCGCGAACAGGGAGAGGGAGCTGTTTTTT.

The genes are TRBV30 and TRBJ1-1; 7 bases fit TRBD1. With 0 bases clipped from V and 3 bases from J, the junction kept 7 bases outside the gene matches. The CDR3 runs to 15 residues. Per the germline V gene, CDR1 is GTSNPN and CDR2 is SVGIG (reference sequence). CDR3 DNA: TGTGCCTGGAGTGTTGAGCAGGGGGTGTACACTGAAGCTTTCTTT. Translating gives CAWSVEQGVYTEAFF.

This rearrangement joins TRBV5-4 to TRBJ1-1, with D hard to call. Trimming pared 3 bases from V and 1 base from J, leaving 7 bases between. In germline, CDR1 is SGHNT, CDR2 YYREEE (reference sequence). This CDR3 has 13 residues. CDR3 DNA sequence: TGTGCCAGCAGCTCCGTCTCGAACACTGAAGCTTTCTTT. Residues: CASSSVSNTEAFF.

J is TRBJ1-6 and V is TRBV5-6; perhaps TRBD1 as D (5 bases). This CDR3 region has 17 residues. Germline V gene sequence: CDR1 SGHDT, CDR2 YYEEEE. The V gene lost 0 bases and the J gene lost 0 bases, with 10 bases spanning the gap. This CDR3 reads CASSLGDSSSYNSPLHF. In DNA form, the CDR3 reads TGTGCCAGCAGCTTGGGGGACTCGAGCTCCTATAATTCACCCCTCCACTTT.

The chain carries TRBV5-1 and TRBJ2-6; the match to TRBD1 covers 7 bases. With V trimmed by 4 bases and J by 0 bases, 7 bases remained unmatched. Germline V gene lookup returns CDR1 SGHRS and CDR2 YFSETQ. The CDR3 runs 17 residues. The chain's CDR3 is CASSRGQPGSGANVLTF. For the CDR3, the DNA is TGCGCCAGCAGCAGGGGACAGCCCGGCTCTGGGGCCAACGTCCTGACTTTC.

The gene calls are TRBV19 and TRBJ1-2; D perhaps matches TRBD1 (5 bases). In germline, CDR1 is LNHDA, CDR2 SQIVND (reference sequence). The CDR3 runs 17 residues. V was cut by 4 bases and J by 2 bases, with 20 bases left in between. The CDR3 reads CASSNGQIRRGNYGYTF. Here the CDR3 DNA reads TGTGCCAGTAGTAACGGACAAATTCGGCGGGGAAACTATGGCTACACCTTC.

The rearrangement uses TRBV6-4 and TRBJ1-1; D remains ambiguous. This CDR3 spans 13 amino acids. The germline V gene encodes CDR1 MRHNA and CDR2 SNTAGT. Trimming took 2 bases from V and 11 from J, leaving 15 bases between them. CDR3 bases: TGTGCCAGCAGTGACCCTCCTTCCCCCCAGGCTTTCTTT. Protein sequence: CASSDPPSPQAFF.

J is TRBJ2-3 and V is TRBV7-9, with 8 bases matching TRBD2. This CDR3 spans 16 amino acids. Germline CDR1 is SEHNR and CDR2 is FQNEAQ (reference sequence). With 1 base clipped from V and 4 bases from J, the junction kept 7 bases outside the gene matches. CDR3 protein: CASSLGPGGSADTQYF. DNA for the CDR3: TGTGCCAGCAGCTTAGGGCCGGGGGGGAGCGCAGATACGCAGTATTTT.

The rearrangement uses TRBV27 and TRBJ2-3; a possible D gene is TRBD2 (7 bases). Trimming took off 3 bases at V and 5 bases at J, with 12 bases between the two ends. The CDR3 has 14 amino acids. CDR1 and CDR2 (germline): MNHEY, SMNVEV (reference sequence). The CDR3 is CASSFTGGRDTQYF. The CDR3, as DNA: TGTGCCAGCAGTTTTACGGGGGGCAGAGATACGCAGTATTTT.

This chain joins TRBV18 and TRBJ2-7, with D maybe TRBD1 (6 bases). The germline V and J ends were trimmed by 3 bases and 2 bases, with 11 bases remaining between them. Germline V gene data show CDR1 as KGHSH and CDR2 as LQKENI. This CDR3 spans 14 amino acids. The CDR3 region is CASSPGAETYEQYF. The CDR3 DNA sequence: TGTGCCAGCTCACCGGGGGCGGAGACCTACGAGCAGTACTTC.

The chain links TRBV9 to TRBJ1-6; 10 bases are shared with TRBD1. In germline, CDR1 is SGDLS, CDR2 YYNGEE. The CDR3 contains 15 residues. The trim removed 3 bases at V and 14 bases at J, leaving 11 bases unmatched. DNA of the CDR3: TGTGCCAGCAGCGGGAGACAGGGGGCCCTCCCATCCCTCCACTTT. It translates to CASSGRQGALPSLHF.

The chain joins TRBV10-3 to TRBJ1-1, with no clear D. Germline CDR1 reads ENHRY; CDR2 reads SYGVKD. The CDR3 has 13 amino acids. Trimming stripped 3 bases from V and 1 base from J, with 6 bases between. CDR3 sequence: CAISDQKNTEAFF. CDR3 DNA sequence: TGTGCCATCAGTGACCAGAAGAACACTGAAGCTTTCTTT.

This chain's CDR3 is CASSLNAVGRETQYF. In nucleotides, the CDR3 is TGCGCCAGCAGCTTGAATGCTGTGGGGCGAGAGACCCAGTACTTC. The chain couples TRBV5-1 to TRBJ2-5; TRBD1 is a possible D gene (5 bases). The CDR3 consists of 15 residues. CDR1 and CDR2 from the germline V gene are SGHRS and YFSETQ. Trimming pared 1 base from V and 4 bases from J, leaving 14 bases between.

The chain employs TRBV5-1 and TRBJ2-3; tentative D call: TRBD2 (6 bases). Between the trimmed V and J ends, which lost 1 base and 6 bases, there was a span of 12 bases. The CDR3 runs 14 residues. The V gene's germline CDR1 is SGHRS and CDR2 YFSETQ. CDR3 coding DNA: TGCGCCAGCAGCTTGTTCCTAGCGAGGGATACGCAGTATTTT. Its protein is CASSLFLARDTQYF.